This TCR beta chain was found in a study of blood T cell repertoires in COVID-19. Study at large: PBMCs, B-cell-depleted T cells, or T cells were the source of the cDNA or gDNA that made up the material.

Study processing details: Scientists estimated how many nucleated cells there were by amplifying reference gene primers. Sequencing used immunoSEQ multiplex PCR; TCRdb keeps in-frame clones, though not all of them. Clone size and V and J calls were adopted from that table, with D and trimming inferred from the DNA. In the table there are roughly 100,000 clones, roughly four fifths of which are singletons. The CDR3 runs to 15 residues. J gave up 2 bases and V 4 bases, and 7 bases lay outside the gene matches. Germline CDR1 reads SGHRS; CDR2 reads YFSETQ. The sequence was obtained from a woman in her fifties or sixties with acute or convalescent COVID-19. J is TRBJ2-3 and V is TRBV5-1; 7 bases are shared with TRBD1. The sequencing input was peripheral blood. DNA for the CDR3: TGCGCCAGCAGCCCAGGGCAGGGGGACACAGATACGCAGTATTTT. Protein product: CASSPGQGDTDTQYF.